This T cell receptor beta chain was found in a study of PD-L1 blockade in urothelial cancer. Background on the study: Patients, treated from about 2014 onward, received atezolizumab 1,200 mg intravenously every 3 weeks.

By means of amplified housekeeping genes, FFPE tumor DNA was quantified. Sequenced by immunoSEQ multiplex PCR; TCRdb stores in-frame clones only, minus some. The sample includes more than 35,000 clones, roughly a third of them seen just once. Overall study findings and caveats: Enhanced expansion of tumor-associated blood clones at 3 weeks characterized durable-benefit patients. Investigators took one FFPE tumor sample per patient, not right before treatment.

Turning to this clone: Its antigen is unidentified.

Sample: tumor tissue, taken before atezolizumab (anti-PD-L1) treatment. The clonotype was recovered from a man aged 55 to 70 with urothelial cancer.

CDR3 DNA sequence: TGCAGCGTTGAAGATACAGGGGGAGGAGATGGCTACACCTTC. Amino acid sequence: CSVEDTGGGDGYTF. The rearrangement joins TRBV29-1 to TRBJ1-2, with 8 bases identical to TRBD1. The CDR3 covers 14 residues. The germline gives CDR1 SQVTM, CDR2 ANQGSEA. The junction had 6 bases not matched to a gene; V was cut back by 0 bases and J by 6 bases. Together with reference TRBV29-1 and TRBJ1-2, the CDR3 gives the full variable domain: SAVISQKPSRDICQRGTSLTIQCQVDSQVTMMFWYRQQPGQSLTLIATANQGSEATYESGFVIDKFPISRPNLTFSTLTVSNMSPEDSSIYLCSVEDTGGGDGYTFGSGTRLTVV.